This T cell receptor (beta chain) is drawn from a study of T cells after yellow fever vaccination (dated by TCRdb to between 2018 and 2021). For the wider study: Libraries from fractions with low cell numbers were prepared with the SMART-Seq v4 Ultra Low Input RNA kit. The cohort comprised two healthy male donors, one aged 18 to 30 and one aged 30 to 40 years. To follow T-cell clones before and after both primary and booster YFV17D yellow fever vaccination, bulk TCR alpha and beta repertoires underwent longitudinal sequencing. Blood was collected at multiple timepoints before and after primary and secondary immunization, and bulk PBMC replicates and cell subsets were isolated. Study-wide conclusions, independent of this receptor: Most clones expanded after primary vaccination were re-detected after the booster (just under 97% of CD4 and roughly 85% of CD8), suggesting broad memory maintenance. A small fraction of clonotypes appeared in both the CD4 and CD8 compartments, likely as a result of convergent recombination. The secondary T-cell response was weaker than the primary response but faster, peaking on day 5 instead of day 15. Because only two donors were included in the study, the extent to which the findings can be generalized is limited. Computational filtering was required because FACS-sorted repertoires could contain abundant contaminating clonotypes from the bulk population.

As to this clonotype: Its cognate antigen has yet to be identified. Base qualities are not provided; no much larger clone lies one nucleotide away.

CDR3 length: 14 amino acids, cysteine to phenylalanine. This entry keeps only the CDR3 DNA: 42 bases, framed from base 1. From the germline V gene, CDR1 is SGDLS and CDR2 is YYNGEE. Trimming removed 3 bases from V and 6 bases from J, leaving 13 bases between the germline ends. This sample's treatment or condition label indicates: live attenuated yellow fever vaccine strain. At each blood-draw timepoint, two biological replicates of bulk PBMCs were collected. A standard Ficoll-Paque protocol was used to isolate PBMCs from peripheral blood. RNA was extracted with TriZol from bulk PBMCs, CD4 and CD8 fractions, and dextramer-positive and dextramer-negative fractions. TCR cDNA was synthesized by 5'RACE template switching, through which a universal primer site and unique molecular identifiers were introduced. Priming for cDNA synthesis came from both the TCR alpha and TCR beta constant segments. Two PCR steps were used to amplify libraries, with sample barcodes and sequencing adapters being added in the second step. Sequencing of libraries was performed on Illumina HiSeq 2500 (2x100 bp) or NovaSeq (2x150 bp). On the study's bioinformatics: Reads were demultiplexed and collapsed into UMI consensus sequences with MIGEC, and V(D)J alignment was performed with MiXCR. Vaccine-responding clonotypes were identified with edgeR using replicate PBMC samples, with FDR below 0.01 and a log2 fold change above 5 up to day 15 being required. Bulk clonotypes were assigned CD4 or CD8 identity according to which sequenced CD4 or CD8 repertoire held them at higher abundance. TCRdb redid the processing of the public reads, applying fastp at Q25 and MiXCR, and retained in-frame beta chains. Rows matching on CDR3 protein sequence are summarized as one entry with the most common DNA and genes. The V and J calls and clone size are TCRdb's, not the authors'. The sample table shows under 600,000 distinct CDR3 sequences, and just over 20% are seen once. Together, the top ten hold about 17% of the sample.

The starting material was PBMCs, obtained 21 days after the first yellow fever vaccination. The chain was built from TRBV9 and TRBJ1-5; the D gene identity is not certain. This TCR came from a man aged 18 to 30 who received the YFV17D yellow fever vaccine. The DNA sequence follows: TGTGCCAGCAGCGACGGCAGGCCAGGTCAGCCCCAGCATTTT. Its coded protein is CASSDGRPGQPQHF.